This TCR beta chain was sequenced during a study of blood T cell repertoires in COVID-19. About the research overall: Acute and convalescent COVID-19 samples came from the United States, Italy and Spain. The cDNA or gDNA used as material had been derived from T cells, B-cell-depleted T cells, or PBMCs.

Participant-given clinical history determined each cohort assignment. The germline gives CDR1 KGHSH, CDR2 LQKENI. CDR3 length: 16 residues. V was clipped by 2 bases and J by 2 bases, with 13 bases between them. Authors' analysis steps: Reference gene primer amplification gave estimated nucleated cell counts. Repertoires were generated with immunoSEQ multiplex PCR, while TCRdb's copy carries only in-frame clones and drops some. V and J calls and clone size are given by that table; D and trimming were obtained from the DNA. This sample yields around 450,000 clones, of which roughly 85% are seen a single time; 1.5% to 2% belongs to the top ten.

Sample: PBMCs or T cells enriched from blood (not recorded which). The receptor was derived from a woman aged 18-29 years with acute COVID-19. The rearrangement joins TRBV18 to TRBJ1-3, with D possibly being TRBD1 (5 bases). CDR3 nucleotides: TGTGCCAGCTCACCAACGACAGACGCCACTGGAAACACCATATATTTT. This codes for CASSPTTDATGNTIYF.